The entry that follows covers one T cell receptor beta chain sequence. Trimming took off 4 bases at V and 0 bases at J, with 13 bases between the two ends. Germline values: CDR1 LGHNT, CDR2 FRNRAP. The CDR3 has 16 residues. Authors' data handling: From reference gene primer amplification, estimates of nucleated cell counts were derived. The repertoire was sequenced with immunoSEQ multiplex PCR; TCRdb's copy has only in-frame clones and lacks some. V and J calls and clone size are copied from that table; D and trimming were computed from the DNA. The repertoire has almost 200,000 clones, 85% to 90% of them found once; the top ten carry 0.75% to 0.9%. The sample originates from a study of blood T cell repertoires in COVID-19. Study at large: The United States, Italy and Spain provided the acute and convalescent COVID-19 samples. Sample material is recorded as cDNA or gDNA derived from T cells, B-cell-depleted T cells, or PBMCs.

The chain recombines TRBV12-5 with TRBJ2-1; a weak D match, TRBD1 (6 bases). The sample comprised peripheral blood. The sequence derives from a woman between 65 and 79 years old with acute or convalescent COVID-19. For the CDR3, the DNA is TGTGCTAGTGGTTCACAGGGTTACCTCTCCTACAATGAGCAGTTCTTC. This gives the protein CASGSQGYLSYNEQFF.